This T cell receptor beta chain was sequenced in a study of blood T cells in healthy people across ages. Study-wide results and caveats: The percentage of naive T cells correlated strongly with TCR beta diversity. Unknown donor CMV status possibly confounded expanded clonotype changes. No conclusive comparison of naive versus antigen-experienced cells was possible with unsorted PBMCs. A roughly linear fall in TCR beta diversity per million T cells was seen with increasing age.

Germline assignment: CDR1 DFQATT and CDR2 SNEGSKA (reference sequence). CDR3 size: 15 residues. The V segment lost 3 bases and the J segment 4 bases; nucleotides outside the gene matches: 8. In its sample, this clonotype was seen a few times. Its antigen is as yet unknown. For the second PCR, which ran for about 7 to 11 cycles, a sample-barcoded 5' primer and a J-beta primer mix were used. MiXCR was run by TCRdb on the 5' RACE reads, yielding one entry per CDR3 protein. The table includes about 620,000 distinct CDR3 sequences, 20% to 25% detected once. Material for sequencing was blood. The chain combines TRBV20-1 with TRBJ2-1; 8 bases fit TRBD2. The source of this sequence is a man between 65 and 85 years old in good health. The CDR3 nucleotides are TGCAGTGCTAGGGGGAGCGGGAGCGGATACAATGAGCAGTTCTTC. Translated: CSARGSGSGYNEQFF.